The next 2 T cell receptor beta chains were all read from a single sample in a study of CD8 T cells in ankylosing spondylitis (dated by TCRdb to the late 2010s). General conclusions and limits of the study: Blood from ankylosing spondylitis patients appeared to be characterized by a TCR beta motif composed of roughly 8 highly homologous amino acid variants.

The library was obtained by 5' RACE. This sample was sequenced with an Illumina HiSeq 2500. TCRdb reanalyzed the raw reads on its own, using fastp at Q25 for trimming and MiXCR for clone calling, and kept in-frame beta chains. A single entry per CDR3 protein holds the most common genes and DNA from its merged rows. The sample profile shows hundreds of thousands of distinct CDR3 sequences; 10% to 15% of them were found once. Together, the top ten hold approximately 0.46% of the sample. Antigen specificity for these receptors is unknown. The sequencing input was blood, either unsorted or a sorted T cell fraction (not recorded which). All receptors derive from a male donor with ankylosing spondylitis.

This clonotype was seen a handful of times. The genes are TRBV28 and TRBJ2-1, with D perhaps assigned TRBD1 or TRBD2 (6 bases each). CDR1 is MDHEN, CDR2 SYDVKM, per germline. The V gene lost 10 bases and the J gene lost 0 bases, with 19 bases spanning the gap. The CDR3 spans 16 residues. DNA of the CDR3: TGTGCCACCCCCCCGGAGGGGGAGAGCTCCTACAATGAGCAGTTCTTC. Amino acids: CATPPEGESSYNEQFF.

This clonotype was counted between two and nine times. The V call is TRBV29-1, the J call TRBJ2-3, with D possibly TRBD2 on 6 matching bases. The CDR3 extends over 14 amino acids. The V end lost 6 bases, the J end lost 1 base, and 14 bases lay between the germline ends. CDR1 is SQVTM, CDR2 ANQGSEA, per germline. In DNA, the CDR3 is TGCAGCGTACGGGAGCACGGGGGCACAGATACGCAGTATTTT. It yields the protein CSVREHGGTDTQYF.